Shown below are 6 T cell receptor beta chains from a single sample sequenced in a study of a mutant IDH1 vaccine in newly diagnosed glioma. Their antigens remain unidentified. The repertoire was sequenced with immunoSEQ multiplex PCR; TCRdb's copy has only in-frame clones and lacks some. The table lists fewer than 30,000 clones, 65% to 85% of them singletons. Time point of the sample: week 11, during vaccination. Vaccination used 300 ug of mutant IDH1 20-mer peptide per dose, with topical imiquimod. The sequencing here drew on PBMCs, taken from a glioma patient whose treatment included an IDH1 peptide vaccine. These receptors were taken from a woman under 30 with glioma.

The chain combines TRBV5-1 with TRBJ2-5; D is undetermined. V was cut by 4 bases and J by 5 bases, with 9 bases left in between. There are 12 residues in the CDR3. Germline V CDR1 and CDR2: SGHRS, YFSETQ. CDR3 sequence reads: CASSPLRETQYF. The CDR3 nucleotides read TGCGCCAGCAGCCCCCTGAGGGAGACCCAGTACTTC.

This rearrangement joins TRBV4-2 to TRBJ1-2, with a weak D call TRBD1 (6 bases). V gave up 0 bases and J gave up 2 bases, with 16 bases separating them. The CDR3 spans 17 residues. The germline CDR1 and CDR2 sequences are LGHNA and YNFKEQ. In DNA, the CDR3 is TGTGCCAGCAGCCAAGATCCTCAGGGGAGAGGCAACTATGGCTACACCTTC. This sequence encodes CASSQDPQGRGNYGYTF.

The genes are TRBV7-9 and TRBJ2-7, with TRBD2 identical over 13 bases. V shed 1 base, J shed 5 bases, and the junction held 11 bases outside the gene matches. The germline gives CDR1 SEHNR, CDR2 FQNEAQ (reference sequence). The CDR3 totals 18 residues. The DNA for the CDR3 is TGTGCCAGCAGCTTAGTTACTAGCGGGAGGGTAGACAGGGACGAGCAGTACTTC. This sequence encodes CASSLVTSGRVDRDEQYF.

This clone was observed a handful of times. The chain is built from TRBV19 and TRBJ1-1; D gene unclear. The CDR3 covers 14 residues. With 6 bases removed from V and 5 bases from J, the gap between germline ends came to 16 bases. Germline V lookup: CDR1 LNHDA, CDR2 SQIVND (reference sequence). As DNA, the CDR3 is TGTGCCAGTAGAATTGGACGGGCGGCGACTGAAGCTTTCTTT. It is translated as CASRIGRAATEAFF. Supplemented by reference TRBV19 and TRBJ1-1, the full variable domain reads DGGITQSPKYLFRKEGQNVTLSCEQNLNHDAMYWYRQDPGQGLRLIYYSQIVNDFQKGDIAEGYSVSREKKESFPLTVTSAQKNPTAFYLCASRIGRAATEAFFGQGTRLTVV.

V gene TRBV25-1 combines with J gene TRBJ1-1; 8 bases line up with TRBD1. J gave up 0 bases and V 4 bases, and 1 base lay outside the gene matches. Germline V gives CDR1 MGHDK, CDR2 SYGVNS. This CDR3 is built from 14 residues. The CDR3: CASSVTGVNTEAFF. The CDR3 nucleotides read TGTGCCAGCAGTGTGACAGGGGTGAACACTGAAGCTTTCTTT.

V is TRBV30 and J is TRBJ1-6; no firm D call. CDR3 length: 14 residues. With 1 base removed from V and 7 bases from J, the gap between germline ends came to 11 bases. The V gene's germline CDR1 is GTSNPN and CDR2 SVGIG (reference sequence). The DNA of the CDR3 is TGTGCCTGGAGTGCCGGCGACGGGAATTCACCCCTCCACTTT. It codes for CAWSAGDGNSPLHF.